The rows below give T cell receptor beta chains drawn from one sample of a study of PD-1 blockade in classical Hodgkin lymphoma. Sequencing used immunoSEQ multiplex PCR; TCRdb keeps in-frame clones, though not all of them. The sample carries 66,000 or so clones, 60% to 80% recorded once. Sample: peripheral blood mononuclear cells (PBMCs), taken before the second cycle of nivolumab. Receptors were obtained from a human donor with classical Hodgkin lymphoma. Each CDR3 is given with its conserved first and last residue. A D gene is named only where the DNA matches it firmly. Clone size is not always given. Where it is, it says once, few, many or a class for expanded clones.

J: TRBJ1-1
V: TRBV19
D: NA
size: few
DNA: TGTGCCAGTAGTATGTGGGGGGGGTCGACTGAAGCTTTCTTT
CDR3: CASSMWGGSTEAFF

J: TRBJ1-5
V: TRBV29-1
D: TRBD1
size: NA
DNA: TGCAGCGTTCGCACAGGGGGCAATCAGCCCCAGCATTTT
CDR3: CSVRTGGNQPQHF

J: TRBJ1-2
V: TRBV5-1
D: NA
size: few
DNA: TGCGCCAGCAGCTTGGCAGGGGTCGGGTATGGCTACACCTTC
CDR3: CASSLAGVGYGYTF

J: TRBJ2-1
V: TRBV15
D: TRBD2
size: NA
DNA: TGTGCCACCAGCAGGCCTTCGGGACTAGCCAATGAGCAGTTCTTC
CDR3: CATSRPSGLANEQFF

J: TRBJ1-2
V: TRBV5-1
D: TRBD1
size: NA
DNA: TGCGCCAGCAGCCACGGACAGGGGGATGGCTACACCTTC
CDR3: CASSHGQGDGYTF

J: TRBJ2-5
V: TRBV7-9
D: TRBD2
size: once
DNA: TGTGCCAGCAGCTTAGACACTAGCGGGGGGCTAAGACAAGAGACCCAGTACTTC
CDR3: CASSLDTSGGLRQETQYF

J: TRBJ2-2
V: TRBV14
D: NA
size: NA
DNA: TGTGCCAGCAGCCAAGAACTATGGCAGACGAACACCGGGGAGCTGTTTTTT
CDR3: CASSQELWQTNTGELFF

J: TRBJ1-1
V: TRBV6-5
D: TRBD1
size: few
DNA: TGTGCCAGCAGTTATCGGGACAGTAGTTTCACTGAAGCTTTCTTT
CDR3: CASSYRDSSFTEAFF

J: TRBJ1-5
V: TRBV5-8
D: NA
size: few
DNA: TGTGCCAGCAGCTGGCAGGCTGGGGGCAATCAGCCCCAGCATTTT
CDR3: CASSWQAGGNQPQHF

J: TRBJ1-6
V: TRBV9
D: NA
size: NA
DNA: TGTGCCAGCAGCGACAGGGACTCCTATAATTCACCCCTCCACTTT
CDR3: CASSDRDSYNSPLHF

J: TRBJ1-4
V: TRBV5-1
D: NA
size: NA
DNA: TGTGCCAGCAGCCGATGGGGTGCAACTAATGAAAAACTGTTTTTT
CDR3: CASSRWGATNEKLFF

J: TRBJ1-3
V: TRBV28
D: NA
size: NA
DNA: TGTGCCAGCAGTTTTCTAGCTCTCTCTGGAAACACCATATATTTT
CDR3: CASSFLALSGNTIYF

J: TRBJ1-4
V: TRBV28
D: NA
size: NA
DNA: TGTGCCAGCAGTTTCCGGGGATCAACTAATGAAAAACTGTTTTTT
CDR3: CASSFRGSTNEKLFF

J: TRBJ1-5
V: TRBV25-1
D: NA
size: few
DNA: TGTGCCAGCAGTCATCACGGGAACGGTCAGCCCCAGCATTTT
CDR3: CASSHHGNGQPQHF

J: TRBJ2-5
V: TRBV2
D: NA
size: NA
DNA: TGTGCCAGCAGTGACCCGACAGGGAGGACTGAGACCCAGTACTTC
CDR3: CASSDPTGRTETQYF

J: TRBJ2-1
V: TRBV9
D: NA
size: NA
DNA: TGTGCCAGCAGCGCCTTAGCGAGCTCCTACAATGAGCAGTTCTTC
CDR3: CASSALASSYNEQFF

J: TRBJ2-2
V: TRBV25-1
D: TRBD2
size: once
DNA: TGTGCCAGCAGCGATCTAGTGGGGGTAGGGAGGGCCGGGGAGCTGTTTTTT
CDR3: CASSDLVGVGRAGELFF

J: TRBJ1-1
V: TRBV6-6
D: NA
size: NA
DNA: TGTGCCAGCACCGAGGACGGTTACACTGAAGCTTTCTTT
CDR3: CASTEDGYTEAFF

J: TRBJ2-1
V: TRBV5-1
D: NA
size: NA
DNA: TGCGCCAGCAGCTTGCAGGGCCCCACACACAATGAGCAGTTCTTC
CDR3: CASSLQGPTHNEQFF

J: TRBJ2-7
V: TRBV5-1
D: NA
size: few
DNA: TGCGCCAGCAGCTCACAGGGATTCTCCGAGCAGTACTTC
CDR3: CASSSQGFSEQYF

J: TRBJ2-7
V: TRBV30
D: NA
size: NA
DNA: TGTGCCTGGAGTAGACAGTATTCAATGGACTACGAGCAGTACTTC
CDR3: CAWSRQYSMDYEQYF

J: TRBJ2-3
V: TRBV5-1
D: NA
size: NA
DNA: TGCGCCAGCAGCTTGGAGGGCACAGATACGCAGTATTTT
CDR3: CASSLEGTDTQYF

J: TRBJ2-2
V: TRBV11-2
D: TRBD1
size: NA
DNA: TGTGCCAGCAGCTTGGGACAGGGGTCCACCGGGGAGCTGTTTTTT
CDR3: CASSLGQGSTGELFF

J: TRBJ1-2
V: TRBV5-8
D: TRBD1
size: NA
DNA: TGTGCCAGCAGCTCCGGGACAGGGAGGTGGGGCTACACCTTC
CDR3: CASSSGTGRWGYTF

J: TRBJ1-2
V: TRBV29-1
D: NA
size: NA
DNA: TGCAGCGCTATTACAGAGTTCCATGGCTACACCTTC
CDR3: CSAITEFHGYTF

J: TRBJ1-1
V: TRBV29-1
D: TRBD1
size: once
DNA: TGCAGCGTGACTAAACAGGGGGACACTGAAGCTTTCTTT
CDR3: CSVTKQGDTEAFF

J: TRBJ2-2
V: TRBV6-5
D: NA
size: NA
DNA: TGTGCCAGCAGTACAACAGCTACCGGGGAGCTGTTTTTT
CDR3: CASSTTATGELFF

J: TRBJ2-7
V: TRBV19
D: NA
size: NA
DNA: TGTGCCAGTAGTATAGATGGGGACCTATCCTACGAGCAGTACTTC
CDR3: CASSIDGDLSYEQYF

J: TRBJ1-1
V: TRBV15
D: NA
size: NA
DNA: TGTGCCACCAGCAGAGGTAAGATTGTGGCGAACACTGAAGCTTTCTTT
CDR3: CATSRGKIVANTEAFF

J: TRBJ2-1
V: TRBV11-2
D: TRBD1
size: NA
DNA: TGTGCCAGCAGCTTAGACCAGGGGGCCTACAATGAGCAGTTCTTC
CDR3: CASSLDQGAYNEQFF

J: TRBJ2-7
V: TRBV10-3
D: NA
size: NA
DNA: TGTGCCATCAGTGGGGCCGTAGGGGTTGGGGTGTACGAGCAGTACTTC
CDR3: CAISGAVGVGVYEQYF

J: TRBJ2-7
V: TRBV5-1
D: TRBD1
size: NA
DNA: TGCGCCAGCAGCTTGTGGCAGGGGGCTTACGAGCAGTACTTC
CDR3: CASSLWQGAYEQYF

J: TRBJ2-7
V: TRBV7-9
D: TRBD2
size: NA
DNA: TGTGCCAGCAGCTTGGGAGGGGATTTCTACGAGCAGTACTTC
CDR3: CASSLGGDFYEQYF

J: TRBJ1-4
V: TRBV28
D: NA
size: NA
DNA: TGTGCCAGCAGTTTGTTGGGGGGGGGTGAAAAACTGTTTTTT
CDR3: CASSLLGGGEKLFF

J: TRBJ2-5
V: TRBV27
D: NA
size: NA
DNA: TGTGCCAGCAGTCCTTACGTTGCCCGCCAAGAGACCCAGTACTTC
CDR3: CASSPYVARQETQYF

J: TRBJ2-3
V: TRBV7-9
D: NA
size: NA
DNA: TGTGCCAGCATCCGGTCGTGGTCGGATACGCAGTATTTT
CDR3: CASIRSWSDTQYF